The 20 T cell receptor beta chains in this list originate from one sample, sequenced in a study of CD8 T cells in Susac syndrome. Random-hexamer reverse transcription was applied to about 0.5 to 1 ug RNA. TCRdb ran MiXCR on the immunoSEQ multiplex PCR reads and lists one entry per CDR3 protein. The sample includes more than 70,000 distinct CDR3 sequences, 91% of them seen just once. Sequences were obtained from CD8+ T cells from PBMCs. All receptors derive from a human donor with multiple sclerosis.

A few counts support this clonotype. The V gene is TRBV6-5, the J gene TRBJ2-2; D gene unclear. This CDR3 has 12 amino acids. Germline loops: CDR1 MNHEY, CDR2 SVGAGI. Trimming took 0 bases from V and 8 from J, leaving 4 bases between them. The CDR3 sequence is CASSYSGGELFF. Written as DNA, the CDR3 is TGTGCCAGCAGTTACTCCGGAGGGGAGCTGTTTTTT.

The CDR3 DNA reads TGTGCCAGCAGCGTACCTAGACAGGACAGTAGCACAGATACGCAGTATTTT. Amino acid sequence: CASSVPRQDSSTDTQYF. J is TRBJ2-3 and V is TRBV9, with a possible D match to TRBD1 (6 bases). Per the germline V gene, CDR1 is SGDLS and CDR2 is YYNGEE. V was pared by 1 base and J by 0 bases, with 15 bases between. CDR3 length: 17 amino acids.

CDR3 region: CATSRDAGRAGEKLFF. CDR3 bases: TGTGCCACCAGCAGAGACGCCGGCAGGGCAGGGGAAAAACTGTTTTTT. The chain is built from TRBV15 and TRBJ1-4, with D possibly TRBD1 on 5 matching bases. Germline V gene sequence: CDR1 LNHNV, CDR2 YYDKDF (reference sequence). Trimming stripped 0 bases from V and 8 bases from J, with 16 bases between. This CDR3 has 16 amino acids.

This clonotype occurred once. V and J are TRBV20-1 and TRBJ2-5; 9 bases are shared with TRBD2. CDR1 and CDR2 from the germline V gene are DFQATT and SNEGSKA (reference sequence). The CDR3 has 16 residues. V gave up 6 bases and J gave up 7 bases; unmatched junction bases: 18. The CDR3, as DNA: TGCAGTGCCACCTCAGGGGATGGACTAGCGCCGCTGACCCAGTACTTC. Its translation is CSATSGDGLAPLTQYF.

This clonotype has just one count. The gene calls are TRBV5-1 and TRBJ1-1; unclear D gene. The germline CDR1 and CDR2 sequences are SGHRS and YFSETQ. The V and J ends lost 5 bases and 0 bases respectively, with 11 bases between them. The CDR3 totals 14 residues. This CDR3 reads CASRPDIMNTEAFF. The CDR3 DNA is TGCGCCAGCAGACCCGACATAATGAACACTGAAGCTTTCTTT. Full variable domain (rest looked up from reference TRBV5-1 and TRBJ1-1): KAGVTQTPRYLIKTRGQQVTLSCSPISGHRSVSWYQQTPGQGLQFLFEYFSETQRNKGNFPGRFSGRQFSNSRSEMNVSTLELGDSALYLCASRPDIMNTEAFFGQGTRLTVV.

The CDR3 region is CASSPGAREQYF. The CDR3 nucleotides read TGTGCCAGCAGCCCCGGGGCCCGTGAGCAGTACTTC. V usage is TRBV13 and J usage is TRBJ2-7; D could derive from TRBD1 or TRBD2 (5 bases each). Trimming took 5 bases from V and 7 from J, leaving 12 bases between them. CDR1 PRHDT and CDR2 FYEKMQ come from the germline V gene (reference sequence). CDR3 length: 12 residues. The full variable domain, its missing parts supplied by reference TRBV13 and TRBJ2-7, is AAGVIQSPRHLIKEKRETATLKCYPIPRHDTVYWYQQGPGQDPQFLISFYEKMQSDKGSIPDRFSAQQFSDYHSELNMSSLELGDSALYFCASSPGAREQYFGPGTRLTVT.

This chain connects TRBV6-1 to TRBJ1-4; 7 bases fit TRBD1. The CDR3 is 15 amino acids. J gave up 4 bases and V 8 bases, and 10 bases lay outside the gene matches. The germline V gene encodes CDR1 MNHNS and CDR2 SASEGT. The CDR3 is CASSEAGTDNEKLFF. Here the CDR3 DNA reads TGTGCCAGCTCGGAGGCCGGGACAGATAATGAAAAACTGTTTTTT.

This chain's CDR3 is CASSGPGVRFGNTIYF. CDR3 in DNA: TGTGCCAGTAGTGGCCCAGGGGTACGCTTTGGAAACACCATATATTTT. The chain is built from TRBV19 and TRBJ1-3, with D tentatively TRBD1 (6 bases). Germline values: CDR1 LNHDA, CDR2 SQIVND (reference sequence). V was shortened by 5 bases and J by 3 bases, with 17 bases between the two germline ends. This CDR3 has 16 amino acids.

The CDR3 coding sequence is TGTGCCAGCAGTCAGGACAGGGGCGGCTACGAGCAGTACTTC. Translation gives CASSQDRGGYEQYF. This rearrangement joins TRBV28 to TRBJ2-7; 9 bases map to TRBD1. Germline-derived CDR1 and CDR2 are MDHEN and SYDVKM. The CDR3 is 14 amino acids. V was clipped by 5 bases and J by 3 bases; unmatched bases: 5.

This chain links TRBV5-6 with TRBJ2-1; no reliable D call. Germline V gene data show CDR1 as SGHDT and CDR2 as YYEEEE. V lost 7 bases, J lost 0 bases, and 11 bases lay in between. The CDR3 covers 14 residues. The CDR3 DNA follows: TGTGCCAGCGGAGCCTACAGCTCCTACAATGAGCAGTTCTTC. The encoded protein is CASGAYSSYNEQFF.

The CDR3 protein is CASSQGPVYTF. For the CDR3, the DNA is TGTGCCAGCAGCCAAGGACCCGTATACACCTTC. The chain couples TRBV14 to TRBJ1-2; D call uncertain. This CDR3 is 11 amino acids long. Germline V lookup: CDR1 SGHDN, CDR2 FVKESK. V lost 1 base and J lost 11, with 8 bases in between.

The chain couples TRBV9 to TRBJ1-1; 8 bases line up with TRBD1. Germline-derived CDR1 and CDR2 are SGDLS and YYNGEE. The CDR3 runs to 14 residues. Trimming removed 6 bases from V and 0 bases from J; junction bases left unmatched: 4. CDR3 sequence: CASTAGGMNTEAFF. The CDR3, as DNA: TGTGCCAGCACCGCAGGGGGCATGAACACTGAAGCTTTCTTT.

The CDR3 nucleotides are TGTGCCAGCAGCTTGGGGCCCGGGACTAGCCGGAATGAGCAGTTCTTC. Its translation: CASSLGPGTSRNEQFF. The genes are TRBV5-4 and TRBJ2-1; TRBD2 agrees at 9 bases. V lost 0 bases and J lost 7; bases outside the gene matches: 8. CDR1 and CDR2 from the germline V gene are SGHNT and YYREEE (reference sequence). This CDR3 spans 16 amino acids.

The chain uses TRBV12-3 or TRBV12-4 and TRBJ1-1, with D tentatively TRBD1 (6 bases). V was trimmed by 3 bases and J by 4 bases, leaving 9 bases between them. CDR3 size: 13 residues. CDR3 protein: CASSLTGPTEAFF. The CDR3, as DNA: TGTGCCAGCAGTTTGACAGGTCCCACTGAAGCTTTCTTT.

The gene calls are TRBV9 and TRBJ2-1; the match to TRBD2 covers 7 bases. The ends lost 4 bases at V and 5 bases at J; junction bases unmatched: 9. The CDR3 loop spans 15 amino acids. Looked up from germline, CDR1 is SGDLS and CDR2 is YYNGEE. The CDR3 protein is CASSLGLAVHNEQFF. The DNA for the CDR3 is TGTGCCAGCAGCCTAGGTCTAGCGGTCCACAATGAGCAGTTCTTC.

The chain combines TRBV27 with TRBJ2-7, with TRBD2 identical over 7 bases. The J segment lost 6 bases and the V segment lost 2 bases, leaving 1 base of the junction unmatched. This CDR3 is built from 12 residues. Germline lookup yields CDR1 MNHEY and CDR2 SMNVEV (reference sequence). This chain's CDR3 is CASSLSGIEQYF. CDR3 nucleotides: TGTGCCAGCAGTTTAAGCGGGATCGAGCAGTACTTC.

The V call is TRBV20-1, the J call TRBJ2-3; TRBD2 matches 14 bases. The CDR3 is 19 amino acids. Unmatched junction bases numbered 12, after V lost 0 bases and J lost 4 bases. Germline V CDR1 and CDR2: DFQATT, SNEGSKA (reference sequence). The CDR3 coding sequence is TGCAGTGCTAGAGATCGACTAGCGGGAGGGCCAGCGGTCGCAGATACGCAGTATTTT. It encodes CSARDRLAGGPAVADTQYF.

The chain joins TRBV28 to TRBJ2-6; D ambiguous. CDR3 size: 13 residues. Trimming removed 2 bases from V and 2 bases from J, with 1 base in between. Germline CDR1 reads MDHEN; CDR2 reads SYDVKM. CDR3 DNA: TGTGCCAGCAGTTTAACTGGGGCCAACGTCCTGACTTTC. The encoded protein is CASSLTGANVLTF. Full variable domain (missing parts from reference TRBV28 and TRBJ2-6): DVKVTQSSRYLVKRTGEKVFLECVQDMDHENMFWYRQDPGLGLRLIYFSYDVKMKEKGDIPEGYSVSREKKERFSLILESASTNQTSMYLCASSLTGANVLTFGAGSRLTVL.

DNA for the CDR3: TGTGCCAGCAGCGGTGGGGCGGGACAGTACACTGAAGCTTTCTTT. The encoded protein is CASSGGAGQYTEAFF. The chain is built from TRBV9 and TRBJ1-1; 7 nucleotides agree with TRBD1. The germline V gene has CDR1 SGDLS and CDR2 YYNGEE. This CDR3 region has 15 residues. Trimming cost V 3 bases and J 3 bases; bases outside gene matches: 8.

V is TRBV20-1 and J is TRBJ2-5; 15 bases agree with TRBD2. This CDR3 contains 14 residues. Germline V gene sequence: CDR1 DFQATT, CDR2 SNEGSKA (reference sequence). V was clipped by 4 bases and J by 6 bases; unmatched bases: 3. The CDR3 sequence is CSAIGLAGGKTQYF. The CDR3 DNA follows: TGCAGTGCTATCGGACTAGCGGGGGGGAAGACCCAGTACTTC.